This passage covers 7 T cell receptor beta chains from one sample sequenced in a study of blood T cell repertoires in COVID-19. The repertoire was sequenced with immunoSEQ multiplex PCR; TCRdb's copy has only in-frame clones and lacks some. Of 130,000 to 150,000 clones detected, 75% to 85% appear once; the ten largest clones hold 3.5% to 4.5%. Sequences were obtained from peripheral blood. These receptors originate from a man aged 60-69 years with acute or convalescent COVID-19.

The chain links TRBV5-1 to TRBJ1-3; TRBD1 might be the D (6 bases). Between the trimmed V and J ends, which lost 4 bases and 10 bases, there was a span of 15 bases. There are 13 residues in the CDR3. CDR1 is SGHRS, CDR2 YFSETQ, per germline. In DNA, the CDR3 is TGCGCCAGCAGCCAACTGACAGGATCAACCATATATTTT. Residues: CASSQLTGSTIYF.

The rearrangement links TRBV25-1 to TRBJ2-3; no firm D call. The V gene lost 1 base and the J gene lost 2 bases, with 4 bases spanning the gap. This CDR3 region has 13 residues. Germline assignment: CDR1 MGHDK and CDR2 SYGVNS. The CDR3 is CASSESNTDTQYF. CDR3 DNA: TGTGCCAGCAGTGAATCCAACACAGATACGCAGTATTTT.

V is TRBV11-3 and J is TRBJ2-7; 7 nucleotides agree with TRBD1. Germline values: CDR1 SGHNT, CDR2 YENEEA. The junction had 7 bases not matched to a gene; V was cut back by 5 bases and J by 3 bases. This CDR3 is 14 amino acids long. For the CDR3, the DNA is TGTGCCAGCAGCCTCAGGACAGGCCTCTACGAGCAGTACTTC. Its translation: CASSLRTGLYEQYF. Supplemented by reference TRBV11-3 and TRBJ2-7, the full variable domain reads EAGVVQSPRYKIIEKKQPVAFWCNPISGHNTLYWYLQNLGQGPELLIRYENEEAVDDSQLPKDRFSAERLKGVDSTLKIQPAELGDSAVYLCASSLRTGLYEQYFGPGTRLTVT.

The chain has TRBV10-3 and TRBJ2-7; the D is unclear. The CDR3 has 12 residues. Germline CDR1 reads ENHRY; CDR2 reads SYGVKD. V was pared by 4 bases and J by 5 bases, with 9 bases between. CDR3 DNA: TGTGCCATCAGTGGGAGTTGGAACGAGCAGTACTTC. This gives the protein CAISGSWNEQYF.

V and J are TRBV25-1 and TRBJ2-5, with D unresolved. There are 15 residues in the CDR3. V was trimmed by 1 base and J by 0 bases, leaving 9 bases between them. Germline CDR1 MGHDK, CDR2 SYGVNS. CDR3 loop: CASSEFLTYQETQYF. For the CDR3, the DNA is TGTGCCAGCAGTGAATTTTTGACATACCAAGAGACCCAGTACTTC.

This rearrangement joins TRBV5-1 to TRBJ2-3, with D maybe TRBD2 (6 bases). Germline CDR1 is SGHRS and CDR2 is YFSETQ. V lost 2 bases to trimming and J lost 4 bases, with 17 bases between them. The CDR3 spans 16 residues. The DNA of the CDR3 is TGCGCCAGCAGCTTCGGTGCTAGCGACTCCTCAGATACGCAGTATTTT. Translation: CASSFGASDSSDTQYF.

CDR3 nucleotide sequence: TGTGCCAGCAGTTTAAGTAGCGGGAGAAATTACAATGAGCAGTTCTTC. Residues: CASSLSSGRNYNEQFF. The rearrangement links TRBV28 to TRBJ2-1, with 9 bases matching TRBD2. Trimming took 2 bases from V and 4 from J; bases not matched to a gene: 6. Germline-derived CDR1 and CDR2 are MDHEN and SYDVKM. This CDR3 region has 16 residues. Full variable domain (outside the CDR3, taken from reference TRBV28 and TRBJ2-1): DVKVTQSSRYLVKRTGEKVFLECVQDMDHENMFWYRQDPGLGLRLIYFSYDVKMKEKGDIPEGYSVSREKKERFSLILESASTNQTSMYLCASSLSSGRNYNEQFFGPGTRLTVL.